The TCR beta chain under discussion was sequenced for a study of Graves' ophthalmopathy and Graves' hyperthyroidism. Turning to the study itself: Stable hyperthyroidism meant no progression to ophthalmopathy within 18 months of follow-up.

The germline V gene has CDR1 SGHTA and CDR2 FQGTGA. Trimming cost V 5 bases and J 3 bases, with 17 bases left between them. There are 15 residues in the CDR3. The sequenced template was RNA, covering the TCR beta CDR3 region. Amplification began with first-round RT-PCR using HTBI primers, then second-round multiplex PCR was performed. TCRdb ran MiXCR on the multiplex PCR reads and lists one entry per CDR3 protein. The sample carries roughly 1.1 million distinct CDR3 sequences, 35% to 40% recorded once. The chain has TRBV7-3 and TRBJ2-7; no reliable D call. This sequence originates from an adult man with Graves' hyperthyroidism. The sample consisted of peripheral blood or thyroid tissue (not recorded which). For the CDR3, the DNA is TGTGCCAGCAGCAGATCTGGCGGAAAGATCTACGAGCAGTACTTC. Translation: CASSRSGGKIYEQYF.